The 7 T cell receptor beta chains in this list originate from one sample, sequenced in a study of cytomegalovirus exposure and HLA in healthy donors. Data came from immunoSEQ multiplex PCR; TCRdb stores just in-frame clones and leaves some out. The profile covers over 100,000 clones, with 89% appearing a single time and more than 0.95% taken by the ten largest. The sequencing sample was made of PBMCs. The receptors stem from a woman aged 18-29 years in good health and CMV-seronegative.

This chain connects TRBV29-1 to TRBJ2-7; TRBD1 matches at 8 bases. Germline V gene lookup returns CDR1 SQVTM and CDR2 ANQGSEA. The CDR3 consists of 14 residues. With 6 bases clipped from V and 1 base from J, the junction kept 8 bases outside the gene matches. Written as DNA, the CDR3 is TGCAGCGTAAAGGACAGGGAAGGTTCCTACGAGCAGTACTTC. Translating it yields CSVKDREGSYEQYF.

The rearrangement joins TRBV6-5 to TRBJ1-1; TRBD1 is a possible D gene (5 bases). This CDR3 contains 14 residues. CDR1 is MNHEY, CDR2 SVGAGI, per germline. The V end was cut by 5 bases, the J end by 5 bases, with 15 bases between. This CDR3 reads CASSPNFRGTEAFF. In DNA, the CDR3 is TGTGCCAGCAGTCCCAATTTCCGGGGGACTGAAGCTTTCTTT.

This chain uses TRBV10-1 with TRBJ1-1, with a possible D match to TRBD1 (5 bases). CDR3 length equals 15 residues. The germline CDR1 and CDR2 sequences are WNHNN and SYGVQD (reference sequence). With 0 bases removed from V and 4 bases from J, the gap between germline ends came to 12 bases. The CDR3 region is CASSESNSGLTEAFF. DNA for the CDR3: TGCGCCAGCAGTGAGTCGAATTCAGGGCTCACTGAAGCTTTCTTT.

The chain recombines TRBV6-5 with TRBJ2-7; 9 nucleotides match TRBD2. The CDR3 has 15 residues. Germline CDR1 and CDR2: MNHEY and SVGAGI. V shed 10 bases, J shed 4 bases, and the junction held 14 bases outside the gene matches. DNA for the CDR3: TGTGCCACCAGAAGTGGACTCACTAGCGGGTACGAGCAGTACTTC. It codes for CATRSGLTSGYEQYF.

This clone showed up just a few times. The chain joins TRBV10-1 to TRBJ2-1; 9 positions match TRBD2. The CDR3 runs to 16 residues. Trimming removed 3 bases from V and 1 base from J; junction bases left unmatched: 4. Germline values: CDR1 WNHNN, CDR2 SYGVQD (reference sequence). CDR3 bases: TGCGCCAGCAGTGATTTTAGCGGGGGATCCTACAATGAGCAGTTCTTC. Translating it yields CASSDFSGGSYNEQFF.

This chain joins TRBV10-3 and TRBJ2-7; 12 bases are shared with TRBD2. This CDR3 is built from 15 residues. CDR1 ENHRY and CDR2 SYGVKD come from the germline V gene. Unmatched junction bases numbered 6, after V lost 6 bases and J lost 3 bases. CDR3 DNA: TGTGCCATCAGCCGGACTAGCGGGGCCGACTACGAGCAGTACTTC. It specifies CAISRTSGADYEQYF.

This rearrangement joins TRBV13 to TRBJ1-2, with D perhaps matching TRBD1 (5 bases). The length of the CDR3 is 14 residues. Trimming took off 5 bases at V and 5 bases at J, with 15 bases between the two ends. Germline CDR1 is PRHDT and CDR2 is FYEKMQ (reference sequence). For the CDR3, the DNA is TGTGCCAGCAGCCTGAGCCCGGGGGAATATGGCTACACCTTC. The encoded protein is CASSLSPGEYGYTF.